The text below deals with one T cell receptor beta chain. This sample was taken from a study of T cell changes during pregnancy in multiple sclerosis. The CDR3 length is 15 residues. Germline CDR1 is MNHEY and CDR2 is SVGAGI. J lost 3 bases, V lost 5 bases, and 4 bases had no gene match. The data were produced by immunoSEQ multiplex PCR, yet TCRdb's version contains in-frame clones alone and is incomplete. The sample has about 92,000 clones, 90% to 95% seen once. This chain uses TRBV6-5 with TRBJ2-1, with TRBD2 matching 10 bases. This sample comprised peripheral blood, obtained in the third trimester of pregnancy. The sequence was collected from a female donor with multiple sclerosis, enrolled in a pregnancy study. The CDR3 bases are TGTGCCAGCAGTCCCGGACTAGCGGTCTACAATGAGCAGTTCTTC. It translates to CASSPGLAVYNEQFF.